The clone carrying this TCR beta chain was detected a few times. The data belong to a study of response to subunit inactivated influenza vaccine. TCRdb re-called the RT-PCR reads through MiXCR, storing one row per CDR3 protein. The sample has hundreds of thousands of distinct CDR3 sequences; less than 15% are singletons. The CDR3 loop spans 15 amino acids. V lost 1 base, J lost 2 bases, and 9 bases lay in between. Germline V gene sequence: CDR1 MGHRA, CDR2 YSYEKL. The chain employs TRBV4-1 and TRBJ2-4; no definite D call. The TCR was taken from a man in his forties or fifties who received an inactivated influenza vaccine. The source material was PBMCs from blood, sampled 14 to 15 days before vaccination. The CDR3 DNA follows: TGCGCCAGCAGCCAAGGGCTCGATACCAAAAACATTCAGTACTTC. It specifies CASSQGLDTKNIQYF.